The present entry profiles one TCR beta chain with its context. These data come from a study of blood T cell repertoires in COVID-19. Study as a whole: Sites in the United States, Italy and Spain provided acute and convalescent COVID-19 samples. The cDNA or gDNA used as material had been derived from T cells, B-cell-depleted T cells, or PBMCs.

The germline V gene has CDR1 PRHDT and CDR2 FYEKMQ (reference sequence). The trim removed 5 bases at V and 0 bases at J, leaving 14 bases unmatched. The CDR3 sequence is 20 residues long. How the authors handled the data: Reference gene primer amplification gave estimated nucleated cell counts. Produced via immunoSEQ multiplex PCR; TCRdb's table is partial and in-frame only. V and J calls and clone size are those listed in that table; D and trimming were worked out from the DNA. The profile shows some 150,000 clones, more than 65% of them singletons. Sequenced sample: peripheral blood. The chain has TRBV13 and TRBJ1-3; 12 positions match TRBD1. The origin of this receptor is a human donor in a cohort sampled during active COVID-19. As DNA, the CDR3 is TGTGCCAGCAGCCCCCGGGACAGGGGGCCCTTTTCATTCTCTGGAAACACCATATATTTT. Its protein product is CASSPRDRGPFSFSGNTIYF.